This paragraph reports one T cell receptor beta chain. Its cognate antigen is unknown. This sample is part of a study of Tregs in tolerant kidney transplant recipients. Findings and limits, study-wide: Changing PCR primers prevented nucleotide comparison between some patients' samples. The small number of patients limits these findings pending further validation.

The CDR3 covers 14 residues. CDR1 and CDR2 from the germline V gene are SGDLS and YYNGEE. V was cut by 2 bases and J by 4 bases, with 10 bases left in between. TCRdb's table, derived via immunoSEQ multiplex PCR, lists solely in-frame clones and lacks some. The data hold about 83,000 clones, with around 98% observed a single time. This specimen was CD4+ T cells from blood, taken before the transplant. The origin of this receptor is a human donor who received a combined kidney and bone marrow transplant. The rearrangement uses TRBV9 and TRBJ2-1, with D unclear. The CDR3 loop is CASSVSQIYNEQFF. In DNA form, the CDR3 reads TGTGCCAGCAGCGTCAGTCAGATATACAATGAGCAGTTCTTC.